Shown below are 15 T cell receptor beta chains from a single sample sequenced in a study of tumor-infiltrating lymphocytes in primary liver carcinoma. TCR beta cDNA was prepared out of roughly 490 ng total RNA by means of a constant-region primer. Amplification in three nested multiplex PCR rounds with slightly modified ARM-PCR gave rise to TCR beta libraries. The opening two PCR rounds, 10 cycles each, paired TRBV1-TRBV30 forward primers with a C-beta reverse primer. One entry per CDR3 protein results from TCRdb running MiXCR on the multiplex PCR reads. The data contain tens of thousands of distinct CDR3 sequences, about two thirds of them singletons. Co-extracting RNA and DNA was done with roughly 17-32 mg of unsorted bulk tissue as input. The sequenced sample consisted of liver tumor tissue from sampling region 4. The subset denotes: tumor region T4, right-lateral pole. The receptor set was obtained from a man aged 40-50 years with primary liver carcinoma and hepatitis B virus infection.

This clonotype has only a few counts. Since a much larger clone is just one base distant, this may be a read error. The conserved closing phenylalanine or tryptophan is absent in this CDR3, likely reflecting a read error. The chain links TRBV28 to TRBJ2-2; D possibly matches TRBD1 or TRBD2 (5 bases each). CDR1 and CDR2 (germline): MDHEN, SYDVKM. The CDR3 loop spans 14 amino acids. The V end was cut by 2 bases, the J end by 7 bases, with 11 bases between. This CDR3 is CASSLERQGGELFS. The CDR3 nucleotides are TGTGCCAGCAGTTTAGAGCGGCAGGGCGGGGAGCTGTTTTCT.

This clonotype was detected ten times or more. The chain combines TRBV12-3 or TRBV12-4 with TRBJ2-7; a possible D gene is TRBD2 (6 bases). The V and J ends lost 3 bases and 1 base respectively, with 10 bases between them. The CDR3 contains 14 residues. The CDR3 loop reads CASSLQGGSYEQYF. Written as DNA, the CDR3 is TGTGCCAGCAGTTTGCAAGGAGGGTCCTACGAGCAGTACTTC.

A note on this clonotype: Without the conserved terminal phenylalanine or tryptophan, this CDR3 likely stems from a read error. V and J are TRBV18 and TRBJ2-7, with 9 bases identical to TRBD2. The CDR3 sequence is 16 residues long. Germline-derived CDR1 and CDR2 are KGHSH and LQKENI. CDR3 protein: CASSPTGGTSPYEQYL. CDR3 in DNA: TGTGCCAGCTCACCAACCGGAGGGACTAGCCCCTACGAACAGTACTTA.

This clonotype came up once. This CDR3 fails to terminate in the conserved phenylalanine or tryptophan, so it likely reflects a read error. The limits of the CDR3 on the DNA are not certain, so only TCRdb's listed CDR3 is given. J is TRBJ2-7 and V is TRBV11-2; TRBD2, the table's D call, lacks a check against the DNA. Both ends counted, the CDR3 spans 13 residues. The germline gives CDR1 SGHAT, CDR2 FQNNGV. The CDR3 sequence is CASSFGGASEQCS.

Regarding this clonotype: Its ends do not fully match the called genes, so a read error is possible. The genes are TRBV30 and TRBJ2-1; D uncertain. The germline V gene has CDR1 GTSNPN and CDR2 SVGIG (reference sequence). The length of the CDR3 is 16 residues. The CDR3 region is CAWSRPWSESYHEQFF. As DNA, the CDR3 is TGTGCCTGGAGCCGGCCGTGGTCTGAGTCCTACCATGAGCAGTTCTTC. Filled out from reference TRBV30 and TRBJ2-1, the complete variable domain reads SQTIHQWPATLVQPVGSPLSLECTVEGTSNPNLYWYRQAAGRGLQLLFYSVGIGQISSEVPQNLSASRPQDRQFILSSKKLLLSDSGFYLCAWSRPWSESYHEQFFGPGTRLTVL.

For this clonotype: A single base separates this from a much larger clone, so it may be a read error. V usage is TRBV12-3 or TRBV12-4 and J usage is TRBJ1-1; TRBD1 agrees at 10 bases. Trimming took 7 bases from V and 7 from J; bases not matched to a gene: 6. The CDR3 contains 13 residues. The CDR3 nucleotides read TGTGCCAGCACTGAAGGGACAGGGGATGAAGCTTTCTTT. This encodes CASTEGTGDEAFF.

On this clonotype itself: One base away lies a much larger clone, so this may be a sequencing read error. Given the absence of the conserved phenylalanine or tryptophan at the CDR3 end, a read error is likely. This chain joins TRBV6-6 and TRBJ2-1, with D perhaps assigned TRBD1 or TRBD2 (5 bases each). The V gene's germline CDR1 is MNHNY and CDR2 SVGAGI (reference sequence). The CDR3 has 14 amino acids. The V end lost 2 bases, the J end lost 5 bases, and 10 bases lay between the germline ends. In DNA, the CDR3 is TGTGCCAGCAGTTACGGGACGGCAGACAATGAGCAGTTCATC. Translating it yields CASSYGTADNEQFI.

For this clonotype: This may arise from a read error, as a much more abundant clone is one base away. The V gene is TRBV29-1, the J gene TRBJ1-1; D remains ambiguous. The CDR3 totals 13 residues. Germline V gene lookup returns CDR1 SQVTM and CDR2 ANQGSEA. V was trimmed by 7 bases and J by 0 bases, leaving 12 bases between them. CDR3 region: CSETERVNTEAFF. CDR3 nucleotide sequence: TGCAGCGAGACGGAACGGGTGAACACTGAAGCTTTCTTT.

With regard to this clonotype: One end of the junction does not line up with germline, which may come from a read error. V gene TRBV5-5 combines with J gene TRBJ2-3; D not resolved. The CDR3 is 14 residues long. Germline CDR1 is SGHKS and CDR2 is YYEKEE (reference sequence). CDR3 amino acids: CANSLGSYTDTQYF. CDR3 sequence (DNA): TGTGCCAACAGCTTGGGGTCTTACACAGATACGCAGTATTTT.

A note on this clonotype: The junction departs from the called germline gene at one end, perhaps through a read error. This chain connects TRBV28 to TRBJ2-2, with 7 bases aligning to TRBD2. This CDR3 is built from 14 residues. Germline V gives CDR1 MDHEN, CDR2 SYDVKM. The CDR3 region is CASSVTSTTGKLFF. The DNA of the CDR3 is TGTGCCAGCAGTGTGACTAGCACGACCGGGAAGCTGTTTTTT.

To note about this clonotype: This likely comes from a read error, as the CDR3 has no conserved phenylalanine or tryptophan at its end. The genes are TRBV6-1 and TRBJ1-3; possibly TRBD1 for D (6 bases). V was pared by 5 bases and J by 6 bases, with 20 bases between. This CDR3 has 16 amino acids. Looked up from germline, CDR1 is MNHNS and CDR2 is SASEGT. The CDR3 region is CASSITGRGRINTIYL. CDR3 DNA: TGTGCCAGCAGTATCACGGGGAGGGGGAGGATAAACACCATATATCTT.

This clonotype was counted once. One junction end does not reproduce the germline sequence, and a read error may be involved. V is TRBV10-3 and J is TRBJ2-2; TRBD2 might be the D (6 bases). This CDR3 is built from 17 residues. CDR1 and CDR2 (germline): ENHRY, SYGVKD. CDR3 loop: CVISESGGTRNTGELLF. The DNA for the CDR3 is TGTGTCATCAGTGAGTCGGGCGGGACCAGGAACACCGGGGAGCTGTTATTT.

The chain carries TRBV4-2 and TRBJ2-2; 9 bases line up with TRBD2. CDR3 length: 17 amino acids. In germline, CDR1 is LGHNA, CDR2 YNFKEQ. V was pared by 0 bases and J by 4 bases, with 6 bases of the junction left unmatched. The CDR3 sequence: CASSQEGAGGLTGELFF. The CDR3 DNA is TGTGCCAGCAGCCAAGAAGGAGCGGGAGGTCTCACCGGGGAGCTGTTTTTT.

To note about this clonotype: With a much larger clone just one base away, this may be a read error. Here the CDR3 reads CTIQRPRSGANVLTF. The DNA of the CDR3 is TGTACCATCCAGCGGCCGCGCTCTGGGGCCAACGTCCTGACTTTC. The V call is TRBV11-2, the J call TRBJ2-6; possible D gene TRBD2, 5 bases. The CDR3 covers 15 residues. The germline gives CDR1 SGHAT, CDR2 FQNNGV.

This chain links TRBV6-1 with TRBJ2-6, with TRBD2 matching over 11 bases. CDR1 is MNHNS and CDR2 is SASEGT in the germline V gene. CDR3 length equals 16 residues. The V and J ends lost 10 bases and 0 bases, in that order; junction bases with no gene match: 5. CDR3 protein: CAIPTSGNSGANVLTF. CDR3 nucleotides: TGTGCCATCCCGACTAGCGGGAACTCTGGGGCCAACGTCCTGACTTTC.